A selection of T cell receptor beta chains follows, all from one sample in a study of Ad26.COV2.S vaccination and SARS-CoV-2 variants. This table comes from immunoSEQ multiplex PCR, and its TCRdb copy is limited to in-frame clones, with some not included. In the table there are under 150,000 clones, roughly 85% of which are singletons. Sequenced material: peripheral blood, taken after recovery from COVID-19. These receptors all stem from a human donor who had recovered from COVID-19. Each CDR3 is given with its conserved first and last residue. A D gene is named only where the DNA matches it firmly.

TGTGCCAGCAGCTTAAGGCTAGCGGGGGGATCTAGCACAGATACGCAGTATTTT,CASSLRLAGGSSTDTQYF,TRBJ2-3,TRBV13,TRBD2
TGTGCCAGCAGCTCGGGACTAGCGGGGGGCCTTAGGACCGTGTTCTTC,CASSSGLAGGLRTVFF,TRBJ2-1,TRBV7-9,TRBD2
TGTGCCAGCAGCTTAGTCCGGGGCACAGATACGCAGTATTTT,CASSLVRGTDTQYF,TRBJ2-3,TRBV7-2,-
TGTGCCAGCATGTTTCAGACATTGAACACTGAAGCTTTCTTT,CASMFQTLNTEAFF,TRBJ1-1,TRBV28,-
TGTGCCAGCAGTTACTCGAAATGGGGCGGCTACACCTTC,CASSYSKWGGYTF,TRBJ1-2,TRBV6-5,-
TGTGCCAGCAGCTTAGCGGGACAGGGGGCGAATTCACCCCTCCACTTT,CASSLAGQGANSPLHF,TRBJ1-6,TRBV7-2,TRBD1
TGTGCCAGCTCACCACCGACAGGGGATATCACTGAAGCTTTCTTT,CASSPPTGDITEAFF,TRBJ1-1,TRBV18,TRBD1
TGCAGCGTTCGCGGAGGGTTGGCCTACGAGCAGTACTTC,CSVRGGLAYEQYF,TRBJ2-7,TRBV29-1,-
TGTGCCAGCAGTTACTCGGGTGAGCAGTTCTTC,CASSYSGEQFF,TRBJ2-1,TRBV6-5,-
TGCGCCAGCAGCTTGGGCACTGGAAACACCATATATTTT,CASSLGTGNTIYF,TRBJ1-3,TRBV5-1,-
TGTGCCAGCAGTTGGCGAGGGAATTCACCCCTCCACTTT,CASSWRGNSPLHF,TRBJ1-6,TRBV27,-
TGTGCCAGCAGTTACTCGAACAGGGAGAGAACTGAAGCTTTCTTT,CASSYSNRERTEAFF,TRBJ1-1,TRBV6-5,-
TGCGCCAGCAGCCAAGCTGGGAGAAACACCGGGGAGCTGTTTTTT,CASSQAGRNTGELFF,TRBJ2-2,TRBV4-1,-
TGTGCCAGCAGCGGACGAAGCGGGAGAGCTGGAAACACCATATATTTT,CASSGRSGRAGNTIYF,TRBJ1-3,TRBV7-8,-
TGTGCCAGCAGTTACTCTGGGGTTGGGGGTTTCGGTGAGCAGTTCTTC,CASSYSGVGGFGEQFF,TRBJ2-1,TRBV6-5,-
TGTGCCAGCAGTGTACCCGGGACTTCCCTCCAAGAGACCCAGTACTTC,CASSVPGTSLQETQYF,TRBJ2-5,TRBV25-1,-